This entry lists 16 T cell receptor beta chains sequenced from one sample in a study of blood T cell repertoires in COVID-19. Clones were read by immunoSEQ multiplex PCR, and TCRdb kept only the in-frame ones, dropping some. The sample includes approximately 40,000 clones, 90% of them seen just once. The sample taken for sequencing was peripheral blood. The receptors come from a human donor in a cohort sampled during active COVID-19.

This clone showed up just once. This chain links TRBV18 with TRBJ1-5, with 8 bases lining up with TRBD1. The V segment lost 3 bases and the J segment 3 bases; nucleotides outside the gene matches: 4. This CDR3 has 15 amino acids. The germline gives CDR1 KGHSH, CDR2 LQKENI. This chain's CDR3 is CASSPRQGNNQPQHF. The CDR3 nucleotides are TGTGCCAGCTCACCGAGACAGGGGAACAATCAGCCCCAGCATTTT.

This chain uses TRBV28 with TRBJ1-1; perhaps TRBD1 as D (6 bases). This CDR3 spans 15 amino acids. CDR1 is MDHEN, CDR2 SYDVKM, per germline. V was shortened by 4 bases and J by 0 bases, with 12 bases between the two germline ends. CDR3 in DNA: TGTGCCAGCAGTTCCTCAGGGGCGGTGAACACTGAAGCTTTCTTT. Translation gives CASSSSGAVNTEAFF.

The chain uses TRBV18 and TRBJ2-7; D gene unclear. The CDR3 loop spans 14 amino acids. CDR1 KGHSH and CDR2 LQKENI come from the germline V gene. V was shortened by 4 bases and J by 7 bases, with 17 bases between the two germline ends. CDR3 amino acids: CASSLVGLLGEQYF. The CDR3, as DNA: TGTGCCAGCTCACTGGTGGGCCTTCTCGGAGAGCAGTACTTC. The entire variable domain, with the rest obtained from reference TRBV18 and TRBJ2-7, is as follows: NAGVMQNPRHLVRRRGQEARLRCSPMKGHSHVYWYRQLPEEGLKFMVYLQKENIIDESGMPKERFSAEFPKEGPSILRIQQVVRGDSAAYFCASSLVGLLGEQYFGPGTRLTVT.

DNA of the CDR3: TGCGCCAGCAGCCCCCCCGCGGGCGGCGTCACTGGGGCCAACGTCCTGACTTTC. Residues: CASSPPAGGVTGANVLTF. The chain has TRBV5-1 and TRBJ2-6, with D perhaps matching TRBD2 (5 bases). Per germline, CDR1 SGHRS and CDR2 YFSETQ. This CDR3 is 18 amino acids long. Trimming pared 4 bases from V and 2 bases from J, leaving 19 bases between. Looking up the rest from reference TRBV5-1 and TRBJ2-6 gives the full variable domain: KAGVTQTPRYLIKTRGQQVTLSCSPISGHRSVSWYQQTPGQGLQFLFEYFSETQRNKGNFPGRFSGRQFSNSRSEMNVSTLELGDSALYLCASSPPAGGVTGANVLTFGAGSRLTVL.

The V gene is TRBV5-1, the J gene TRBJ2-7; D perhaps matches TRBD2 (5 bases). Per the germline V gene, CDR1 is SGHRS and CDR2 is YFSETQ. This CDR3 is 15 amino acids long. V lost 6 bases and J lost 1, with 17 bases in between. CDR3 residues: CASNLGPRESYEQYF. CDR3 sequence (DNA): TGCGCCAGCAACCTCGGTCCCCGGGAATCCTACGAGCAGTACTTC.

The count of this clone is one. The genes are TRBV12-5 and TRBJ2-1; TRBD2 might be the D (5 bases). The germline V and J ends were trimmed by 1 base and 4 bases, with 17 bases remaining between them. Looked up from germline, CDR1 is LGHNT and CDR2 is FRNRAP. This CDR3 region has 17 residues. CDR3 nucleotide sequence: TGTGCTAGTGGTTTGGGCCGGGGTTTCGTCGGGTACAATGAGCAGTTCTTC. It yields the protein CASGLGRGFVGYNEQFF.

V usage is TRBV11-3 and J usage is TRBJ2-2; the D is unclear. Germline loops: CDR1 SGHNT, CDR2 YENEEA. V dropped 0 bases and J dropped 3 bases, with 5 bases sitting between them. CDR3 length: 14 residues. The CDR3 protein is CASSLEGYTGELFF. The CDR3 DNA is TGTGCCAGCAGCTTAGAGGGCTACACCGGGGAGCTGTTTTTT.

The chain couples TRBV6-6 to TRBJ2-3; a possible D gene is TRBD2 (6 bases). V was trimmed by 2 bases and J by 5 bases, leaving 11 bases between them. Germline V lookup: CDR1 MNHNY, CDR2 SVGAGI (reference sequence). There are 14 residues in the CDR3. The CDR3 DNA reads TGTGCCAGCAGTTACGGGGGGAGTGGAGATACGCAGTATTTT. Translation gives CASSYGGSGDTQYF.

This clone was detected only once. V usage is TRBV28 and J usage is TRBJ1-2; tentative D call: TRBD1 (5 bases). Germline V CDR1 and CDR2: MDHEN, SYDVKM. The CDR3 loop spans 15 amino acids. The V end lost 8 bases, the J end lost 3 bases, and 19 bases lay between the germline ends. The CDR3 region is CASLLTGGRDYGYTF. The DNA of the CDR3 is TGTGCCAGCCTCTTGACGGGGGGTAGGGACTATGGCTACACCTTC.

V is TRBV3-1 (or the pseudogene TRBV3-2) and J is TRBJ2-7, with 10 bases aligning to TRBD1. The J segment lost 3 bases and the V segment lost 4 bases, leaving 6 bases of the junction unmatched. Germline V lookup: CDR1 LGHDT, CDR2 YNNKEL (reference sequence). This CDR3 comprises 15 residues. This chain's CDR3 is CASSPRTGGHYEQYF. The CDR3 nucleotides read TGTGCCAGCAGCCCGCGGACAGGGGGACACTACGAGCAGTACTTC.

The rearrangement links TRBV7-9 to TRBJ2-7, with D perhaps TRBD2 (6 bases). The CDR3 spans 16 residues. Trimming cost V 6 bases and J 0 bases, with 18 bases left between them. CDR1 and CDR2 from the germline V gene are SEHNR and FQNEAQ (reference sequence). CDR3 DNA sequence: TGTGCCAGCAGTCCTTTCGGCGGGACGAGCTCCTACGAGCAGTACTTC. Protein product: CASSPFGGTSSYEQYF.

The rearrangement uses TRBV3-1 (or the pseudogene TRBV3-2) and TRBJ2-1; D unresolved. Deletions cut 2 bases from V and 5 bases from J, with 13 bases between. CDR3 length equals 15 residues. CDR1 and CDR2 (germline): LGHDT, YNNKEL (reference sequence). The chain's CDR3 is CASSQSAARHNEQFF. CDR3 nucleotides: TGTGCCAGCAGCCAATCCGCCGCCAGGCACAATGAGCAGTTCTTC.

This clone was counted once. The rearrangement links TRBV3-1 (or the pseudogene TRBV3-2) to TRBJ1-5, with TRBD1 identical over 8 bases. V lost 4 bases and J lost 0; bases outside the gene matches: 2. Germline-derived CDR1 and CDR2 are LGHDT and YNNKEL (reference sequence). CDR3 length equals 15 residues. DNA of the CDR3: TGTGCCAGCAGCCGGGACAGGACTAGCAATCAGCCCCAGCATTTT. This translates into CASSRDRTSNQPQHF.

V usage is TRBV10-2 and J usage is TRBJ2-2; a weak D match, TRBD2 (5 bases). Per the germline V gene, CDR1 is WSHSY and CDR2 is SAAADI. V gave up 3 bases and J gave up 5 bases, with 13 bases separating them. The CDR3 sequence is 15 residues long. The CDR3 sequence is CASSDYRGWTGELFF. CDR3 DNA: TGCGCCAGCAGTGATTATCGAGGGTGGACCGGGGAGCTGTTTTTT.

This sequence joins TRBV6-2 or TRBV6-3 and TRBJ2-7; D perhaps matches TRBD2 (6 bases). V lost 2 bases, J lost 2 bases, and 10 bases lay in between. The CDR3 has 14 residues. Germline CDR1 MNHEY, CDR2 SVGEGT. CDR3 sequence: CASSYVGGPYEQYF. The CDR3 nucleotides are TGTGCCAGCAGTTACGTGGGGGGACCCTACGAGCAGTACTTC.

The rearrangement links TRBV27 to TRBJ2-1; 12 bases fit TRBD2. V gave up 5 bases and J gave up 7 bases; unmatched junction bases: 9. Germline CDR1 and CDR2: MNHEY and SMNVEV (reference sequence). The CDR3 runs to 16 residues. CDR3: CASSRPLAGGKNEQFF. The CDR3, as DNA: TGTGCCAGCAGTCGCCCACTAGCGGGAGGAAAAAATGAGCAGTTCTTC.